The 31 T cell receptor beta chains in this list originate from one sample, sequenced in a study of beta chain features in type 1 diabetes. Expressed TCRB transcripts were sequenced because the isolated RNA had all been reverse transcribed beforehand. TCRdb's table, derived via immunoSEQ multiplex PCR, lists solely in-frame clones and lacks some. The table lists over 150,000 clones, approximately 8.1% of them singletons. Input material: central memory CD4+ T cells from blood. The source is a man younger than 30 in good health.

This clone was picked up many times. This rearrangement joins TRBV29-1 to TRBJ2-7; a possible D gene is TRBD1 (6 bases). Germline V gene sequence: CDR1 SQVTM, CDR2 ANQGSEA. This CDR3 spans 13 amino acids. V was cut by 4 bases and J by 5 bases, with 15 bases left in between. The CDR3 bases are TGCAGCGTTGCGGGACAATCGGCCCACGAGCAGTACTTC. Amino acids: CSVAGQSAHEQYF.

V and J are TRBV6-5 and TRBJ1-2; D is perhaps TRBD1 (6 bases). The CDR3 has 12 amino acids. The germline V and J ends were trimmed by 5 bases and 12 bases, with 16 bases remaining between them. Germline lookup yields CDR1 MNHEY and CDR2 SVGAGI. The CDR3 coding sequence is TGTGCCAGCAGTAACCCAGGGGCACAGAACACCTTC. Encoded protein: CASSNPGAQNTF.

J is TRBJ2-7 and V is TRBV4-3; D is ambiguous. This CDR3 region has 13 residues. The V gene lost 0 bases and the J gene lost 3 bases, with 6 bases spanning the gap. The germline CDR1 and CDR2 sequences are LGHNA and YSLEER. The CDR3 spells CASSQEFLYEQYF. CDR3 in DNA: TGCGCCAGCAGCCAAGAATTTCTCTACGAGCAGTACTTC.

Only a few counts were recorded for this clone. This sequence joins TRBV11-2 and TRBJ2-2; the D gene is possibly TRBD1 (5 bases). The CDR3 contains 12 residues. CDR1 is SGHAT and CDR2 is FQNNGV in the germline V gene. V was shortened by 5 bases and J by 7 bases, with 8 bases between the two germline ends. The CDR3 nucleotides read TGTGCCAGCAGCGGGGCGAACGGGGAGCTGTTTTTT. As protein: CASSGANGELFF.

The gene calls are TRBV4-3 and TRBJ1-2; TRBD1 matches 8 bases. V lost 3 bases, J lost 4 bases, and 10 bases stayed unmatched. Germline values: CDR1 LGHNA, CDR2 YSLEER. The CDR3 totals 16 residues. The CDR3 sequence: CASSHLTGDRPYGYTF. CDR3 sequence (DNA): TGCGCCAGCAGCCACCTGACAGGGGATAGACCCTATGGCTACACCTTC.

There are a few counts of this clone. The chain joins TRBV7-2 to TRBJ1-6, with 8 positions matching TRBD1. The germline V gene encodes CDR1 SGHTA and CDR2 FQGNSA. The CDR3 has 15 residues. J lost 9 bases, V lost 5 bases, and 9 bases had no gene match. The CDR3: CASSRRQGQGSPLHF. The CDR3 nucleotides read TGTGCCAGCAGCCGGAGACAGGGGCAAGGTTCACCCCTCCACTTT.

The chain has TRBV29-1 and TRBJ2-1; 12 bases agree with TRBD2. Germline V gene sequence: CDR1 SQVTM, CDR2 ANQGSEA. The V and J ends lost 7 bases and 0 bases, in that order; junction bases with no gene match: 10. The CDR3 covers 17 residues. The CDR3 is CSARGTSGQSSYNEQFF. In nucleotides, the CDR3 is TGCAGCGCAAGAGGGACTAGCGGGCAGAGCTCCTACAATGAGCAGTTCTTC.

The rearrangement joins TRBV27 to TRBJ2-7, with TRBD2 as a possible D gene (5 bases). The germline V gene encodes CDR1 MNHEY and CDR2 SMNVEV (reference sequence). The CDR3 is 13 residues long. V was shortened by 3 bases and J by 2 bases, with 8 bases between the two germline ends. The CDR3 region is CASSLRVTYEQYF. The CDR3 DNA reads as TGTGCCAGCAGTTTGCGGGTTACCTACGAGCAGTACTTC.

This clone was observed a handful of times. The chain couples TRBV19 to TRBJ2-7, with 11 nucleotides matching TRBD2. Germline V gives CDR1 LNHDA, CDR2 SQIVND (reference sequence). V was pared by 3 bases and J by 6 bases, with 4 bases of the junction left unmatched. The CDR3 extends over 14 amino acids. CDR3 DNA sequence: TGTGCCAGTAGTATTACTAGCGGGGGACGCGAGCAGTACTTC. It yields the protein CASSITSGGREQYF.

This clone was observed at least ten times. The chain employs TRBV9 and TRBJ2-3; D remains ambiguous. Trimming cost V 1 base and J 1 base, with 4 bases left between them. Germline lookup yields CDR1 SGDLS and CDR2 YYNGEE. The CDR3 has 13 amino acids. The CDR3 coding sequence is TGTGCCAGCAGCGTACAGGGCACAGATACGCAGTATTTT. It specifies CASSVQGTDTQYF. Full variable domain (outside the CDR3, taken from reference TRBV9 and TRBJ2-3): DSGVTQTPKHLITATGQRVTLRCSPRSGDLSVYWYQQSLDQGLQFLIQYYNGEERAKGNILERFSAQQFPDLHSELNLSSLELGDSALYFCASSVQGTDTQYFGPGTRLTVL.

This clone was detected only a few times. The junction departs from the called germline gene at one end, perhaps through a read error. The chain combines TRBV27 with TRBJ1-4; perhaps TRBD1 as D (6 bases). Germline V gene sequence: CDR1 MNHEY, CDR2 SMNVEV (reference sequence). The CDR3 runs to 14 residues. CDR3 in amino acids: CASSLSGEGEKLFF. In nucleotides, the CDR3 is TGTGCCAGCAGCTTATCAGGGGAGGGAGAAAAACTGTTTTTT.

This clone has just a few counts. The germline gene is not matched at one end of the junction; a read error may be the cause. The chain links TRBV5-4 to TRBJ2-4; D possibly corresponds to TRBD2 (5 bases). From germline, CDR1 is SGHNT and CDR2 YYREEE (reference sequence). The length of the CDR3 is 15 residues. Here the CDR3 reads CASSQDLDFKNIQYF. The CDR3 DNA reads as TGCGCCAGCAGCCAAGATCTGGACTTCAAAAACATTCAGTACTTC.

The rearrangement uses TRBV14 and TRBJ2-7, with 9 nucleotides matching TRBD2. In germline, CDR1 is SGHDN, CDR2 FVKESK. The trim removed 0 bases at V and 1 base at J, leaving 13 bases unmatched. The CDR3 contains 19 residues. Here the CDR3 DNA reads TGTGCCAGCAGCCAAGATTACAGGGCCCTAGCGGGGAAGTCCTACGAGCAGTACTTC. Encoded protein: CASSQDYRALAGKSYEQYF.

This sequence joins TRBV5-1 and TRBJ1-2; no clear D gene. The germline V gene encodes CDR1 SGHRS and CDR2 YFSETQ. V was shortened by 2 bases and J by 6 bases, with 14 bases between the two germline ends. The CDR3 contains 14 residues. CDR3 region: CASSFTGSPDGYTF. The CDR3 DNA reads as TGCGCCAGCAGCTTCACGGGATCCCCGGATGGCTACACCTTC.

This clone was seen only a few times. The J gene is TRBJ2-7, the V gene TRBV7-4; TRBD2 matches at 10 bases. V gave up 1 base and J gave up 4 bases; unmatched junction bases: 4. CDR1 is SGHVT, CDR2 SQSDAQ, per germline. CDR3 length: 15 residues. The DNA of the CDR3 is TGTGCCAGCAGCTTAGGGCTAGCGGGAGTTTACGAGCAGTACTTC. It specifies CASSLGLAGVYEQYF.

This clone came up many times. V gene TRBV28 combines with J gene TRBJ2-1, with D maybe TRBD2 (6 bases). The CDR3 length is 13 residues. Trimming pared 8 bases from V and 4 bases from J, leaving 12 bases between. Germline CDR1 and CDR2: MDHEN and SYDVKM. CDR3 region: CASGGRGYNEQFF. Written as DNA, the CDR3 is TGTGCCAGCGGAGGCCGGGGGTACAATGAGCAGTTCTTC.

With regard to this clone: A single base separates this from a much larger clone, so it may be a read error. This rearrangement joins TRBV5-6 to TRBJ1-2, with 8 bases matching TRBD1. The CDR3 has 13 residues. Germline loops: CDR1 SGHDT, CDR2 YYEEEE. The V segment lost 4 bases and the J segment 3 bases; nucleotides outside the gene matches: 2. This chain's CDR3 is CASSPGQDYGYTF. CDR3 DNA: TGTGCCAGCAGCCCGGGACAGGACTATGGCTACACCTTC.

In this sample, this clone turned up many times. The chain is built from TRBV9 and TRBJ1-1; D ambiguous. Germline values: CDR1 SGDLS, CDR2 YYNGEE. The CDR3 length is 15 residues. V was clipped by 0 bases and J by 1 base, with 10 bases between them. DNA of the CDR3: TGTGCCAGCAGCGTAGCCCCCCTAGGGAACACTGAAGCTTTCTTT. Residues: CASSVAPLGNTEAFF.

This clone was seen a handful of times. This chain connects TRBV18 to TRBJ2-5, with 11 bases lining up with TRBD1. The CDR3 extends over 17 amino acids. Germline V lookup: CDR1 KGHSH, CDR2 LQKENI. V lost 0 bases, J lost 0 bases, and 3 bases stayed unmatched. CDR3 sequence (DNA): TGTGCCAGCTCACCACCTTCGGGACAGGGGGACCAAGAGACCCAGTACTTC. Translating it yields CASSPPSGQGDQETQYF.

Many counts were recorded for this clone. The chain employs TRBV7-2 and TRBJ2-5; D uncertain. CDR3 length: 12 residues. The ends were cut back, 5 bases at V and 5 bases at J, with 9 bases in the middle. From germline, CDR1 is SGHTA and CDR2 FQGNSA. The CDR3 is CASSRNSETQYF. For the CDR3, the DNA is TGTGCCAGCAGCCGAAACAGCGAGACCCAGTACTTC. The variable domain in full, completed from reference TRBV7-2 and TRBJ2-5, reads GAGVSQSPSNKVTEKGKDVELRCDPISGHTALYWYRQSLGQGLEFLIYFQGNSAPDKSGLPSDRFSAERTGGSVSTLTIQRTQQEDSAVYLCASSRNSETQYFGPGTRLLVL.

This clone was picked up a small number of times. The chain employs TRBV5-6 and TRBJ2-1, with D possibly matching TRBD1 (5 bases). V lost 4 bases and J lost 0, with 11 bases in between. The CDR3 has 15 amino acids. Germline loops: CDR1 SGHDT, CDR2 YYEEEE. The CDR3: CASSKDKSSYNEQFF. In DNA, the CDR3 is TGTGCCAGCAGCAAGGACAAGAGCTCCTACAATGAGCAGTTCTTC.

This clone was detected ten times or more. The chain's CDR3 is CSARLADTQYF. DNA for the CDR3: TGCAGTGCAAGACTAGCGGATACGCAGTATTTT. V usage is TRBV20-1 and J usage is TRBJ2-3, with 8 bases aligning to TRBD2. Trimming took 6 bases from V and 6 from J; bases not matched to a gene: 2. In germline, CDR1 is DFQATT, CDR2 SNEGSKA (reference sequence). The CDR3 is 11 amino acids.

This clone showed up just a few times. The chain joins TRBV5-1 to TRBJ2-3; 13 bases are shared with TRBD2. Losses at the gene ends were 3 bases for V and 4 bases for J; bases not matched to a gene: 14. The CDR3 has 19 residues. Per the germline V gene, CDR1 is SGHRS and CDR2 is YFSETQ. The CDR3 spells CASSSPPGLAGFGADTQYF. The CDR3 DNA follows: TGCGCCAGCAGCTCCCCTCCGGGACTAGCGGGGTTCGGGGCAGATACGCAGTATTTT. The variable domain in full, with the rest retrieved from reference TRBV5-1 and TRBJ2-3, is KAGVTQTPRYLIKTRGQQVTLSCSPISGHRSVSWYQQTPGQGLQFLFEYFSETQRNKGNFPGRFSGRQFSNSRSEMNVSTLELGDSALYLCASSSPPGLAGFGADTQYFGPGTRLTVL.

The V gene is TRBV10-3, the J gene TRBJ1-2, with TRBD1 identical over 8 bases. The ends lost 0 bases at V and 4 bases at J; junction bases unmatched: 7. Germline V gene lookup returns CDR1 ENHRY and CDR2 SYGVKD. The CDR3 consists of 16 residues. The CDR3 is CAISESGNTGGYGYTF. In nucleotides, the CDR3 is TGTGCCATCAGTGAGTCGGGGAATACAGGGGGCTATGGCTACACCTTC.

This clone was seen a handful of times. V usage is TRBV5-1 and J usage is TRBJ1-4, with D possibly being TRBD1 (6 bases). The CDR3 sequence is 17 residues long. V lost 1 base and J 2 bases, leaving 15 bases between the germline ends. CDR1 and CDR2 from the germline V gene are SGHRS and YFSETQ. CDR3 bases: TGCGCCAGCAGCTTGTACTCCGCGGGGGGCACTAATGAAAAACTGTTTTTT. Its translation: CASSLYSAGGTNEKLFF.

This clone was detected a few times. This rearrangement joins TRBV5-1 to TRBJ1-2, with a possible D match to TRBD1 (5 bases). The germline CDR1 and CDR2 sequences are SGHRS and YFSETQ. The CDR3 totals 14 residues. Trimming left V 2 bases short and J 2 bases short, with 10 bases between. Here the CDR3 reads CASSFQGGNYGYTF. The CDR3, as DNA: TGCGCCAGCAGCTTTCAGGGCGGAAACTATGGCTACACCTTC.

This clone was counted many times. The chain is built from TRBV4-2 and TRBJ2-1; D remains unclear. The CDR3 sequence is 16 residues long. Per the germline V gene, CDR1 is LGHNA and CDR2 is YNFKEQ. V lost 1 base to trimming and J lost 6 bases, with 16 bases between them. The chain's CDR3 is CASSQVGSATPNEQFF. DNA for the CDR3: TGTGCCAGCAGCCAAGTCGGGTCAGCTACCCCCAATGAGCAGTTCTTC.

The chain is built from TRBV7-2 and TRBJ2-5, with 9 bases matching TRBD1. J was trimmed by 0 bases and V by 5 bases; bases with no gene match: 4. Per germline, CDR1 SGHTA and CDR2 FQGNSA. The CDR3 has 15 residues. The chain's CDR3 is CASSRQGGDQETQYF. In DNA form, the CDR3 reads TGTGCCAGCAGCCGACAGGGGGGGGACCAAGAGACCCAGTACTTC.

V usage is TRBV7-2 and J usage is TRBJ1-1, with 10 bases matching TRBD1. CDR1 and CDR2 (germline): SGHTA, FQGNSA. Trimming took 4 bases from V and 4 from J; bases not matched to a gene: 6. This CDR3 is built from 15 residues. CDR3 loop: CASSSGQGYATEAFF. The CDR3 DNA sequence: TGTGCCAGCAGCTCGGGACAGGGGTACGCCACTGAAGCTTTCTTT.

This clone showed up many times. The chain recombines TRBV11-2 with TRBJ1-1; 7 bases are shared with TRBD1. The germline CDR1 and CDR2 sequences are SGHAT and FQNNGV. CDR3 length equals 14 residues. The V gene end was trimmed by 2 bases and the J gene end by 4 bases; junction bases not matched to a gene: 4. The CDR3 DNA sequence: TGTGCCAGCAGCTTAAGGGGGCAAGGCACTGAAGCTTTCTTT. Translated, it gives CASSLRGQGTEAFF.

This clone was observed many times. The chain recombines TRBV28 with TRBJ2-3, with 7 bases aligning to TRBD2. The CDR3 extends over 14 amino acids. The junction had 4 bases not matched to a gene; V was cut back by 6 bases and J by 1 base. The germline CDR1 and CDR2 sequences are MDHEN and SYDVKM. The CDR3 DNA follows: TGTGCCAGCAGCCGCGGGGGAGGCACAGATACGCAGTATTTT. This encodes CASSRGGGTDTQYF.